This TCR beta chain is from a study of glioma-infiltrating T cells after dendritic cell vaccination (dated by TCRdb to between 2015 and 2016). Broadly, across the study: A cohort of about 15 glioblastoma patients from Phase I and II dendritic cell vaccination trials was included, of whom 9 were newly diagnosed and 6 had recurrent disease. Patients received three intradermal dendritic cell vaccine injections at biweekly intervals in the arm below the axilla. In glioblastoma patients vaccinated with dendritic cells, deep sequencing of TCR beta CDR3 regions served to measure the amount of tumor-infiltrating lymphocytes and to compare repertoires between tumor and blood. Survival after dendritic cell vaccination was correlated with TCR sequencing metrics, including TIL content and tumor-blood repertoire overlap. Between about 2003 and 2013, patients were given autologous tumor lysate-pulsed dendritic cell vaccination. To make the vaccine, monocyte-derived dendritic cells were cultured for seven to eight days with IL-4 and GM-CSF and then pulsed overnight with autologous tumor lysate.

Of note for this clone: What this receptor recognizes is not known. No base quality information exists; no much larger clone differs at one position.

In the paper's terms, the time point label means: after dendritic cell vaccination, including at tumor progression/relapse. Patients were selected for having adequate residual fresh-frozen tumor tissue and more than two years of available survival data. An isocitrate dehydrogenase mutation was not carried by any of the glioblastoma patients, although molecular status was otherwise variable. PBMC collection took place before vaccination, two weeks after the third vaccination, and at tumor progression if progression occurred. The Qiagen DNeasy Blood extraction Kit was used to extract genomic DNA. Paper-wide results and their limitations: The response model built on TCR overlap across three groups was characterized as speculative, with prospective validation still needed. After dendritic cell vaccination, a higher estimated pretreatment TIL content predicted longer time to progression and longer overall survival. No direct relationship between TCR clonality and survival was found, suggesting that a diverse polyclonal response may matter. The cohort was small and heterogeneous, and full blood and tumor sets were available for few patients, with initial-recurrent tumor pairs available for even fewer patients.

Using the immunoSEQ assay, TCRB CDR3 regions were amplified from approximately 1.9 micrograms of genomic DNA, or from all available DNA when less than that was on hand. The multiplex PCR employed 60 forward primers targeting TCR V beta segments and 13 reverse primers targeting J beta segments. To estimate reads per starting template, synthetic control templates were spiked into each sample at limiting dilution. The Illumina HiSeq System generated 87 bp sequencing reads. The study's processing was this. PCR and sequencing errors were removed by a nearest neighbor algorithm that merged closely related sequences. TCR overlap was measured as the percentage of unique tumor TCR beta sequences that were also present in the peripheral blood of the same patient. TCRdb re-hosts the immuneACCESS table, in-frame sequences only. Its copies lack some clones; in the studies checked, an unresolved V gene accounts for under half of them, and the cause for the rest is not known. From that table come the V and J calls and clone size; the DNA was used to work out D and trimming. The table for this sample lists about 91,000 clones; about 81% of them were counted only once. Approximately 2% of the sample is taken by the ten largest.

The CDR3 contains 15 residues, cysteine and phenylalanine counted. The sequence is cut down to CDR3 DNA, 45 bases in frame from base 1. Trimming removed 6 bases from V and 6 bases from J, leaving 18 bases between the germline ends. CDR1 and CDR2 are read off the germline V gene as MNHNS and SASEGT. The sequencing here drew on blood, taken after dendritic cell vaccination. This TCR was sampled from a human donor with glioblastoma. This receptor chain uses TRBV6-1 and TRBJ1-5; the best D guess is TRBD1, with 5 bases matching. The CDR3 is CASSIEQGFGQPQHF. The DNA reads TGTGCCAGCAGCATCGAGCAGGGATTTGGTCAGCCCCAGCATTTT.